The rows below give T cell receptor beta chains drawn from one sample of a study of cytomegalovirus exposure and HLA in healthy donors. Only in-frame clones appear in the TCRdb table, and some are missing; sequencing was by immunoSEQ multiplex PCR. Of under 200,000 clones listed, around 74% were seen once; the top ten hold 1.3% to 1.5%. The sample was PBMCs. The receptors come from a young man in good health and CMV-seronegative. Each CDR3 is given with its conserved first and last residue. The D gene is left open where the match is weak. Some rows mark clone size as missing; the rest say once, few, many or name a class of expanded clone.

j_gene: TRBJ2-7; v_gene: TRBV27; d_gene: -; abundance: few; CDR3aa: CASSLLGALGEQYF; CDR3nt: TGTGCCAGCAGTTTATTGGGGGCCCTGGGCGAGCAGTACTTC
j_gene: TRBJ1-5; v_gene: TRBV30; d_gene: -; abundance: -; CDR3aa: CAQSGAGSNQPQHF; CDR3nt: TGTGCCCAAAGTGGGGCCGGTAGCAATCAGCCCCAGCATTTT
j_gene: TRBJ2-7; v_gene: TRBV9; d_gene: TRBD1; abundance: -; CDR3aa: CASSGDSYEQYF; CDR3nt: TGTGCCAGCAGTGGGGACAGCTACGAGCAGTACTTC
j_gene: TRBJ2-7; v_gene: TRBV4-3; d_gene: -; abundance: few; CDR3aa: CASSQKTGSYEQYF; CDR3nt: TGCGCCAGCAGCCAGAAGACGGGGTCCTACGAGCAGTACTTC
j_gene: TRBJ2-7; v_gene: TRBV7-9; d_gene: TRBD1; abundance: few; CDR3aa: CASSPTRGQGGYEQYF; CDR3nt: TGTGCCAGCAGCCCCACCCGCGGACAGGGTGGATACGAGCAGTACTTC
j_gene: TRBJ1-3; v_gene: TRBV30; d_gene: TRBD1; abundance: once; CDR3aa: CAWSVPGGTGNTIYF; CDR3nt: TGTGCCTGGAGTGTACCAGGGGGCACCGGAAACACCATATATTTT
j_gene: TRBJ1-4; v_gene: TRBV25-1; d_gene: TRBD1; abundance: -; CDR3aa: CASSRGGHEKLFF; CDR3nt: TGTGCCAGCAGTAGAGGGGGCCATGAAAAACTGTTTTTT
j_gene: TRBJ2-7; v_gene: TRBV27; d_gene: TRBD1; abundance: -; CDR3aa: CASSSRGQGVYEQYF; CDR3nt: TGTGCCAGCAGTTCCCGGGGACAGGGGGTCTACGAGCAGTACTTC
j_gene: TRBJ2-2; v_gene: TRBV7-8; d_gene: -; abundance: -; CDR3aa: CASSLVEFTWLFF; CDR3nt: TGTGCCAGCAGCTTGGTGGAGTTCACGTGGCTGTTTTTT
j_gene: TRBJ2-7; v_gene: TRBV28; d_gene: TRBD2; abundance: -; CDR3aa: CASSLGLAGGFSYEQYF; CDR3nt: TGTGCCAGCAGTTTGGGACTAGCGGGAGGGTTTTCCTACGAGCAGTACTTC
j_gene: TRBJ2-1; v_gene: TRBV28; d_gene: TRBD2; abundance: -; CDR3aa: CASSLIAGAYNEQFF; CDR3nt: TGTGCCAGCAGTTTAATAGCGGGAGCCTACAATGAGCAGTTCTTC
j_gene: TRBJ2-5; v_gene: TRBV5-1; d_gene: TRBD1; abundance: few; CDR3aa: CASRADRGDQETQYF; CDR3nt: TGCGCCAGCAGAGCGGACAGGGGTGACCAAGAGACCCAGTACTTC
j_gene: TRBJ2-7; v_gene: TRBV5-4; d_gene: -; abundance: -; CDR3aa: CASSLDPPGHYEQYF; CDR3nt: TGTGCCAGCAGCTTGGACCCCCCAGGCCATTACGAGCAGTACTTC
j_gene: TRBJ2-7; v_gene: TRBV28; d_gene: TRBD2; abundance: -; CDR3aa: CASSTGTSGRRGSYEQYF; CDR3nt: TGTGCCAGCAGCACCGGGACTAGCGGGAGGCGGGGCTCCTACGAGCAGTACTTC
j_gene: TRBJ2-7; v_gene: TRBV7-9; d_gene: TRBD1; abundance: -; CDR3aa: CASSLRQGQGAYEQYF; CDR3nt: TGTGCCAGCAGCCTCCGTCAGGGACAGGGGGCCTACGAGCAGTACTTC
j_gene: TRBJ2-6; v_gene: TRBV9; d_gene: -; abundance: -; CDR3aa: CASSVAPYSNSGANVLTF; CDR3nt: TGTGCCAGCAGCGTAGCCCCCTACTCGAACAGTGGGGCCAACGTCCTGACTTTC
j_gene: TRBJ2-1; v_gene: TRBV7-7; d_gene: -; abundance: -; CDR3aa: CASSLAYGEQFF; CDR3nt: TGTGCCAGCAGCTTAGCGTACGGGGAGCAGTTCTTC
j_gene: TRBJ2-2; v_gene: TRBV5-1; d_gene: TRBD2; abundance: -; CDR3aa: CASSLRVWLAGANNTGELFF; CDR3nt: TGCGCCAGCAGCTTGAGGGTCTGGCTAGCGGGAGCAAATAACACCGGGGAGCTGTTTTTT
j_gene: TRBJ2-2; v_gene: TRBV5-4; d_gene: TRBD2; abundance: once; CDR3aa: CASGLAGAGGELFF; CDR3nt: TGTGCTTCGGGACTAGCGGGAGCGGGCGGGGAGCTGTTTTTT
j_gene: TRBJ2-7; v_gene: TRBV7-6; d_gene: -; abundance: -; CDR3aa: CASSLNSGGGGEQYF; CDR3nt: TGTGCCAGCAGCTTAAACAGTGGGGGAGGCGGTGAGCAGTACTTC
j_gene: TRBJ2-1; v_gene: TRBV9; d_gene: -; abundance: -; CDR3aa: CASSINSNEQFF; CDR3nt: TGTGCCAGCAGCATCAACTCCAATGAGCAGTTCTTC
j_gene: TRBJ2-2; v_gene: TRBV27; d_gene: -; abundance: -; CDR3aa: CASRLARGGELFF; CDR3nt: TGTGCCAGCAGGCTGGCCCGGGGAGGGGAGCTGTTTTTT
j_gene: TRBJ2-3; v_gene: TRBV5-1; d_gene: -; abundance: -; CDR3aa: CASSSRGGTDTQYF; CDR3nt: TGCGCCAGCAGCTCCAGGGGCGGCACAGATACGCAGTATTTT
j_gene: TRBJ2-5; v_gene: TRBV29-1; d_gene: -; abundance: -; CDR3aa: CSGGTNVQETQYF; CDR3nt: TGCAGCGGTGGGACAAACGTCCAAGAGACCCAGTACTTC
j_gene: TRBJ2-7; v_gene: TRBV11-2; d_gene: -; abundance: -; CDR3aa: CASSLGGGQYF; CDR3nt: TGTGCCAGCAGCTTAGGGGGAGGGCAGTACTTC
j_gene: TRBJ2-7; v_gene: TRBV7-9; d_gene: -; abundance: -; CDR3aa: CSSSKLGYEQYF; CDR3nt: TGTTCCAGCAGCAAACTCGGCTACGAGCAGTACTTC
j_gene: TRBJ1-2; v_gene: TRBV19; d_gene: TRBD1; abundance: -; CDR3aa: CASSLDRDGPYGYTF; CDR3nt: TGTGCCAGTAGCCTGGACAGGGACGGCCCTTATGGCTACACCTTC
j_gene: TRBJ2-1; v_gene: TRBV5-4; d_gene: -; abundance: -; CDR3aa: CASSLVGGNEQFF; CDR3nt: TGTGCCAGCAGCTTGGTAGGGGGCAATGAGCAGTTCTTC
j_gene: TRBJ1-4; v_gene: TRBV5-1; d_gene: TRBD1; abundance: -; CDR3aa: CASSWTGGTTNEKLFF; CDR3nt: TGCGCCAGCAGCTGGACAGGGGGGACAACTAATGAAAAACTGTTTTTT
j_gene: TRBJ1-5; v_gene: TRBV9; d_gene: TRBD1; abundance: -; CDR3aa: CASSVGGQGDQPQHF; CDR3nt: TGTGCCAGCAGCGTAGGGGGTCAGGGGGATCAGCCCCAGCATTTT
j_gene: TRBJ2-4; v_gene: TRBV7-2; d_gene: TRBD1; abundance: -; CDR3aa: CASSPGTGSDIQYF; CDR3nt: TGTGCCAGCAGTCCCGGGACAGGGTCGGACATTCAGTACTTC
j_gene: TRBJ2-2; v_gene: TRBV7-9; d_gene: -; abundance: -; CDR3aa: CASSFGTPTGELFF; CDR3nt: TGTGCCAGCAGCTTCGGGACACCCACCGGGGAGCTGTTTTTT
j_gene: TRBJ2-7; v_gene: TRBV5-1; d_gene: -; abundance: few; CDR3aa: CASSRTTTYEQYF; CDR3nt: TGCGCCAGCAGCCGGACAACCACCTACGAGCAGTACTTC
j_gene: TRBJ2-1; v_gene: TRBV12-2; d_gene: -; abundance: few; CDR3aa: CASRLRDFWWSRNEQFF; CDR3nt: TGTGCAAGTCGCTTACGGGATTTCTGGTGGAGCCGCAATGAGCAGTTCTTC
j_gene: TRBJ2-7; v_gene: TRBV5-6; d_gene: TRBD1; abundance: -; CDR3aa: CASSVHQGVWAYEQYF; CDR3nt: TGTGCCAGCAGCGTCCATCAGGGGGTATGGGCCTACGAGCAGTACTTC
j_gene: TRBJ2-2; v_gene: TRBV21-1; d_gene: -; abundance: -; CDR3aa: CASTMRALAGGSNTGELFF; CDR3nt: TGTGCCAGCACAATGCGGGCACTAGCGGGAGGTTCGAACACCGGGGAGCTGTTTTTT
j_gene: TRBJ2-5; v_gene: TRBV7-2; d_gene: -; abundance: -; CDR3aa: CASSEGVARETQYF; CDR3nt: TGTGCCAGCAGCGAGGGGGTAGCGCGCGAGACCCAGTACTTC
j_gene: TRBJ2-7; v_gene: TRBV28; d_gene: TRBD2; abundance: -; CDR3aa: CASSLAGNNYEQYF; CDR3nt: TGTGCCAGCAGCTTAGCGGGAAATAACTACGAGCAGTACTTC
j_gene: TRBJ2-3; v_gene: TRBV6-1; d_gene: TRBD2; abundance: -; CDR3aa: CASSEPGLAGVGKRTDTQYF; CDR3nt: TGTGCCAGCAGTGAACCGGGACTAGCGGGAGTGGGGAAACGCACAGATACGCAGTATTTT
j_gene: TRBJ2-3; v_gene: TRBV7-9; d_gene: TRBD2; abundance: -; CDR3aa: CASSPRASGTTDTQYF; CDR3nt: TGTGCCAGCAGCCCCAGGGCTAGCGGGACCACAGATACGCAGTATTTT
j_gene: TRBJ1-2; v_gene: TRBV6-5; d_gene: -; abundance: -; CDR3aa: CASSYHAEGYGYTF; CDR3nt: TGTGCCAGCAGTTACCACGCTGAGGGCTATGGCTACACCTTC
j_gene: TRBJ2-1; v_gene: TRBV4-1; d_gene: -; abundance: -; CDR3aa: CASSQEFETSWGHEQFF; CDR3nt: TGCGCCAGCAGCCAAGAATTCGAGACTAGTTGGGGCCATGAGCAGTTCTTC
j_gene: TRBJ2-7; v_gene: TRBV6-5; d_gene: -; abundance: few; CDR3aa: CASSYSDSFYEQYF; CDR3nt: TGTGCCAGCAGTTACTCGGACAGCTTCTACGAGCAGTACTTC
j_gene: TRBJ2-5; v_gene: TRBV10-2; d_gene: -; abundance: -; CDR3aa: CASRLGVETQYF; CDR3nt: TGCGCCAGCAGATTAGGGGTGGAGACCCAGTACTTC
j_gene: TRBJ1-2; v_gene: TRBV18; d_gene: TRBD1; abundance: -; CDR3aa: CASSLSGQTVGGGYGYTF; CDR3nt: TGTGCCAGCTCACTTTCGGGACAGACCGTAGGAGGAGGCTATGGCTACACCTTC
j_gene: TRBJ2-1; v_gene: TRBV4-1; d_gene: -; abundance: -; CDR3aa: CASSQGERVAYNEQFF; CDR3nt: TGCGCCAGCAGCCAAGGGGAGCGGGTAGCCTACAATGAGCAGTTCTTC
j_gene: TRBJ2-1; v_gene: TRBV9; d_gene: -; abundance: few; CDR3aa: CASSSTDNEQFF; CDR3nt: TGTGCCAGCAGCTCTACGGACAATGAGCAGTTCTTC
j_gene: TRBJ2-3; v_gene: TRBV7-2; d_gene: TRBD2; abundance: -; CDR3aa: CASSFFGRANSDTQYF; CDR3nt: TGTGCCAGCAGCTTTTTCGGGAGGGCCAATTCAGATACGCAGTATTTT
j_gene: TRBJ2-7; v_gene: TRBV10-2; d_gene: TRBD2; abundance: -; CDR3aa: CASMSGLAGVHEQYF; CDR3nt: TGCGCCAGTATGTCCGGGCTAGCGGGAGTTCACGAGCAGTACTTC
j_gene: TRBJ2-2; v_gene: TRBV9; d_gene: -; abundance: -; CDR3aa: CASSQTANTGELFF; CDR3nt: TGTGCCAGCAGCCAGACAGCGAACACCGGGGAGCTGTTTTTT
j_gene: TRBJ2-7; v_gene: TRBV5-5; d_gene: -; abundance: once; CDR3aa: CASSLTAGEQYF; CDR3nt: TGTGCCAGCAGCTTAACCGCGGGCGAGCAGTACTTC
j_gene: TRBJ2-3; v_gene: TRBV27; d_gene: -; abundance: -; CDR3aa: CASSSASGDTDTQYF; CDR3nt: TGTGCCAGCAGTTCTGCGAGCGGAGACACAGATACGCAGTATTTT
j_gene: TRBJ2-4; v_gene: TRBV27; d_gene: -; abundance: -; CDR3aa: CASSLRDGAIQYF; CDR3nt: TGTGCCAGCAGTTTGCGGGACGGGGCCATTCAGTACTTC